A selection of T cell receptor beta chains follows, all from one sample in a study of early T cells in non-severe SARS-CoV-2 infection. TCRdb re-called the 5' RACE reads with MiXCR, one entry per CDR3 protein. The sample yields 45,000 or so distinct CDR3 sequences, less than 8.5% seen once. Material: whole blood. These receptors were obtained from an adult who was a healthcare worker with PCR-confirmed SARS-CoV-2 infection or an uninfected control (not recorded which). CDR3s include the opening cysteine and the closing phenylalanine or tryptophan. Fields, in order: V gene, D gene, J gene, clone size, CDR3 protein, CDR3 DNA. The D gene is left open where the match is weak. Clone size appears in some rows only: once, few, many, or a class for an expanded clone.

TRBV20-1	.	TRBJ1-5	many	CSASYRDNQPQHF	TGCAGTGCTAGTTACCGGGACAATCAGCCCCAGCATTTT
TRBV28	.	TRBJ1-2	.	CASSSSSGGTFYGYTF	TGTGCCAGCAGTTCCTCGTCTGGGGGGACCTTCTATGGCTACACCTTC
TRBV7-2	.	TRBJ2-1	few	CASSRGQSSYNEQFF	TGTGCCAGCAGTCGTGGGCAGAGCTCCTACAATGAGCAGTTCTTC
TRBV30	TRBD2	TRBJ2-1	few	CAWSVWLAGKNYNEQFF	TGTGCCTGGAGTGTATGGTTAGCGGGGAAAAACTACAATGAGCAGTTCTTC
TRBV7-9	.	TRBJ2-7	many	CASSYKDGREETWGHYEQYF	TGTGCCAGCAGCTATAAAGATGGACGGGAGGAGACGTGGGGACACTACGAGCAGTACTTC
TRBV10-3	TRBD1	TRBJ2-5	many	CAIRGQGQETQYF	TGTGCCATCAGGGGACAGGGTCAAGAGACCCAGTACTTC
TRBV20-1	TRBD2	TRBJ2-7	few	CSASRLAGAYEQYF	TGCAGTGCTAGCCGACTAGCGGGGGCCTACGAGCAGTACTTC
TRBV20-1	.	TRBJ2-2	few	CSAPRSTNTGELFF	TGCAGTGCTCCCAGAAGTACAAACACCGGGGAGCTGTTTTTT
TRBV24-1	.	TRBJ1-2	.	CATQAGSRNGYTF	TGTGCCACCCAAGCGGGCTCCAGGAACGGCTACACCTTC
TRBV28	.	TRBJ2-7	many	CASSPLGTGSYEQYF	TGTGCCAGCAGTCCACTGGGGACCGGCTCCTACGAGCAGTACTTC
TRBV6-6	TRBD1	TRBJ1-4	.	CASLETGGLSTNEKLFF	TGTGCCAGCTTAGAGACAGGGGGCCTTTCAACTAATGAAAAACTGTTTTTT
TRBV4-3	TRBD1	TRBJ2-1	.	CASSQDGGTGYNEQFF	TGCGCCAGCAGCCAAGATGGGGGGACAGGTTACAATGAGCAGTTCTTC
TRBV15	TRBD1	TRBJ1-2	.	CATSRDRGGYTF	TGTGCCACCAGCAGGGACAGGGGCGGCTACACCTTC
TRBV11-2	.	TRBJ2-5	few	CASRPGWQETQYF	TGTGCCAGCAGACCAGGGTGGCAAGAGACCCAGTACTTC
TRBV19	.	TRBJ2-2	few	CASSRGQNTGELFF	TGTGCCAGTAGCCGGGGACAGAACACCGGGGAGCTGTTTTTT
TRBV7-9	TRBD2	TRBJ2-1	many	CASSLSIGGGPSDNEQFF	TGTGCCAGCAGCTTAAGTATCGGCGGGGGGCCCTCGGACAATGAGCAGTTCTTC
TRBV29-1	.	TRBJ2-7	few	CAIGHRTYEQYF	TGCGCGATAGGACATCGTACCTACGAGCAGTACTTC
TRBV14	TRBD1	TRBJ1-6	many	CASSPTGGRGQPLHF	TGTGCCAGCAGCCCCACGGGGGGTAGGGGGCAACCCCTCCACTTT
TRBV27	.	TRBJ1-5	.	CASSPSMGNQPQHF	TGTGCCAGCAGCCCCAGCATGGGCAATCAGCCCCAGCATTTT
TRBV6-5	.	TRBJ1-2	.	CASSLGAAYGYTF	TGTGCCAGCAGCTTAGGGGCAGCCTATGGCTACACCTTC
TRBV12-3/TRBV12-4	.	TRBJ1-1	many	CASSLAIGGGAEAFF	TGTGCCAGCAGTTTAGCCATCGGGGGAGGGGCTGAAGCTTTCTTT
TRBV27	.	TRBJ1-1	many	CASSLLGLSNTEAFF	TGTGCCAGCAGTTTATTAGGACTGTCGAACACTGAAGCTTTCTTT
TRBV28	TRBD1	TRBJ2-5	few	CATTGGRGQETQYF	TGTGCCACGACAGGGGGCCGGGGGCAAGAGACCCAGTACTTC
TRBV12-3/TRBV12-4	TRBD2	TRBJ2-1	many	CASSLLAGGSYNEQFF	TGTGCCAGCAGTTTATTGGCGGGGGGCTCCTACAATGAGCAGTTCTTC
TRBV29-1	.	TRBJ2-7	.	CSVEKGDEQYF	TGCAGCGTTGAGAAGGGGGATGAGCAGTACTTC
TRBV12-3/TRBV12-4	.	TRBJ2-3	few	CASSLAYTQYF	TGTGCCAGCAGTCTAGCCTATACGCAGTATTTT
TRBV4-2	TRBD2	TRBJ2-1	few	CASSQEWVVAGALNSYNEQFF	TGTGCCAGCAGCCAAGAATGGGTGGTAGCGGGGGCCCTTAACTCCTACAATGAGCAGTTCTTC
TRBV5-4	.	TRBJ1-4	few	CASSLRGLDEKLFF	TGTGCCAGCAGCCTCCGCGGGCTGGACGAAAAACTGTTTTTT
TRBV18	TRBD1	TRBJ2-7	many	CASSQKTGGEYEQYF	TGTGCCAGCTCACAGAAAACAGGGGGCGAATACGAGCAGTACTTC
TRBV7-6	TRBD1	TRBJ1-3	few	CASSLMSSPTGFGNTIYF	TGTGCCAGCAGCTTAATGTCCAGCCCGACAGGGTTTGGAAACACCATATATTTT
TRBV20-1	TRBD2	TRBJ2-7	few	CSAPDYPGLLAYEQYF	TGCAGTGCTCCCGACTATCCGGGACTACTCGCCTACGAGCAGTACTTC
TRBV2	.	TRBJ1-6	.	CASRAVGKGGTLHF	TGTGCCAGCAGGGCTGTCGGAAAGGGCGGCACCCTCCACTTT
TRBV7-8	.	TRBJ1-1	few	CASSSMAAGTEVFF	TGTGCCAGCAGCTCAATGGCCGCCGGAACTGAAGTTTTCTTT
TRBV12-3/TRBV12-4	.	TRBJ1-5	few	CASSLDGAGPQHF	TGTGCCAGCAGTTTAGACGGGGCCGGACCCCAGCATTTT
TRBV7-2	.	TRBJ1-6	.	CASSLDNESPLHF	TGTGCCAGCAGCTTAGATAATGAATCACCCCTCCACTTT
TRBV7-9	TRBD1	TRBJ2-7	few	CASSLSSGTGDSYEQYF	TGTGCCAGCAGTCTCTCTTCCGGGACAGGGGACTCCTACGAGCAGTACTTC
TRBV13	.	TRBJ2-5	few	CASSTVVQGGKTQYF	TGTGCCAGCAGCACCGTAGTGCAGGGAGGCAAGACCCAGTACTTC
TRBV2	.	TRBJ2-3	.	CASSSDFYTDTQYF	TGTGCCAGCAGTTCGGACTTCTACACAGATACGCAGTATTTT
TRBV4-3	.	TRBJ2-1	few	CASSQGRTTGDEQFF	TGCGCCAGCAGCCAAGGGCGAACTACAGGCGATGAGCAGTTCTTC
TRBV24-1	.	TRBJ1-2	few	CATSSGVYGYTF	TGTGCCACCAGCTCAGGGGTCTATGGCTACACCTTC
TRBV24-1	.	TRBJ2-1	.	CATSGKWSSYNEQFF	TGTGCCACCAGCGGGAAGTGGAGCTCCTACAATGAGCAGTTCTTC
TRBV12-3/TRBV12-4	.	TRBJ2-3	many	CASTPGILDTQYF	TGTGCCAGCACCCCAGGCATACTAGATACGCAGTATTTT
TRBV4-2	.	TRBJ2-1	.	CASSRDGGMEEQFF	TGTGCCAGCAGCCGGGACGGGGGCATGGAGGAGCAGTTCTTC
TRBV4-1	.	TRBJ1-2	many	CASSLRVGDGYTF	TGCGCCAGCAGCCTAAGGGTGGGGGACGGCTACACCTTC
TRBV15	.	TRBJ2-3	.	CGTSRAYAGSRVTQYF	TGTGGCACCAGCAGAGCTTACGCGGGGTCCCGGGTTACGCAGTATTTT
TRBV7-2	.	TRBJ2-7	few	CASSVNPSFEQYF	TGTGCCAGCAGCGTAAACCCCTCCTTCGAGCAGTACTTC
TRBV6-4	.	TRBJ1-5	many	CASVREGPQPQHF	TGTGCCAGCGTGAGGGAGGGGCCTCAGCCCCAGCATTTT
TRBV30	.	TRBJ1-1	many	CAWSGSWGRSEAFF	TGTGCCTGGAGTGGTTCTTGGGGGCGCAGTGAAGCTTTCTTT
TRBV6-5	.	TRBJ2-2	few	CASSPGSSTGELFF	TGTGCCAGCAGTCCCGGGAGTAGCACCGGGGAGCTGTTTTTT
TRBV2	.	TRBJ2-2	many	CASRGAPHLTGELFF	TGTGCCAGCAGAGGGGCCCCTCATCTCACCGGGGAGCTGTTTTTT
TRBV10-1	.	TRBJ1-1	many	CASSESQGRTEAFF	TGCGCCAGCAGTGAGTCTCAGGGACGGACTGAAGCTTTCTTT
TRBV6-2/TRBV6-3	.	TRBJ2-1	many	CASSYGGGRSYNEQFF	TGTGCCAGCAGTTACGGAGGCGGCCGCTCCTACAATGAGCAGTTCTTC
TRBV7-2	.	TRBJ2-5	.	CASSFWASESYQETQYF	TGTGCCAGCAGCTTTTGGGCTAGCGAGTCGTACCAAGAGACCCAGTACTTC
TRBV28	TRBD1	TRBJ1-1	.	CASSLLTGDTEAFF	TGTGCCAGCAGTTTGTTGACAGGGGACACTGAAGCTTTCTTT
TRBV5-1	.	TRBJ1-2	few	CASSLVSGETYGYTF	TGCGCCAGCAGCTTGGTCTCAGGGGAGACCTATGGCTACACCTTC